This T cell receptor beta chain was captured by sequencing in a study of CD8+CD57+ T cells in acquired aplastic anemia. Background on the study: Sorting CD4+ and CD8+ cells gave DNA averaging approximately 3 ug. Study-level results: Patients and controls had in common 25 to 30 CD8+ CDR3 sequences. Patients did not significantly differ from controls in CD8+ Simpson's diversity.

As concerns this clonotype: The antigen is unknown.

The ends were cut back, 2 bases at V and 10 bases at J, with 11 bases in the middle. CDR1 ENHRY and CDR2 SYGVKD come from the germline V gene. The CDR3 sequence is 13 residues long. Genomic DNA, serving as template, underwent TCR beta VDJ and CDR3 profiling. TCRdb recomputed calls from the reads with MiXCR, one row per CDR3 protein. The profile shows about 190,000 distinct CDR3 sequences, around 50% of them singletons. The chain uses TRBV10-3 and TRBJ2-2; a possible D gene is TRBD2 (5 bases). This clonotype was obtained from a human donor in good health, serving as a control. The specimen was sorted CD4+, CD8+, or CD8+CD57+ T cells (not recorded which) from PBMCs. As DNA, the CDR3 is TGTGCCATCAGTGAGCGTCGGGGTGAGGAGCTGTTTTTT. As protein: CAISERRGEELFF.